Listed here are 2 T cell receptor beta chains from one sample, sequenced in a study of early T cells in non-severe SARS-CoV-2 infection. In TCRdb, the 5' RACE reads were re-called with MiXCR into one record per CDR3 protein. In the table there are 55,000 to 75,000 distinct CDR3 sequences, more than 9% of which are singletons. The sequencing input was whole blood. The receptors derive from an adult who was a healthcare worker with PCR-confirmed SARS-CoV-2 infection or an uninfected control (not recorded which).

This clonotype was seen only a few times. The chain recombines TRBV5-1 with TRBJ1-1; a possible D gene is TRBD1 (6 bases). V shed 4 bases and J shed 5 bases, with 15 bases lying between them. This CDR3 comprises 14 residues. Germline CDR1 and CDR2: SGHRS and YFSETQ. CDR3 in amino acids: CASSLRDILTEAFF. CDR3 DNA: TGCGCCAGCAGCCTCCGGGACATATTGACTGAAGCTTTCTTT.

The sample holds a few counts of this clonotype. The chain is built from TRBV7-9 and TRBJ1-1; 7 nucleotides agree with TRBD1. Germline lookup yields CDR1 SEHNR and CDR2 FQNEAQ (reference sequence). The V and J ends lost 6 bases and 5 bases, in that order; junction bases with no gene match: 12. The CDR3 runs 15 residues. CDR3 amino acids: CASRTNRGEATEAFF. The CDR3 region has the DNA TGTGCCAGCAGAACAAACAGGGGAGAGGCGACTGAAGCTTTCTTT.